This is a list of T cell receptor beta chains from one sample in a study of CD8+CD57+ T cells in acquired aplastic anemia. TCRdb itself ran the reads through MiXCR, one entry per CDR3 protein. Among under 200,000 distinct CDR3 sequences listed, around 40% were seen once. The specimen sequenced was sorted CD4+, CD8+, or CD8+CD57+ T cells (not recorded which) from PBMCs. The receptor source for this set is a human donor in good health. CDR3s include the opening cysteine and the closing phenylalanine or tryptophan. The D gene is left open where the match is weak. Some rows have no size entry. The others give once, few or many, or a class for an expanded clone.

d_gene: .
v_gene: TRBV6-1
abundance: .
j_gene: TRBJ1-5
CDR3aa: CASRGAAPDGPQHF
CDR3nt: TGTGCCAGCAGGGGGGCGGCCCCTGACGGGCCCCAGCATTTT

d_gene: TRBD1
v_gene: TRBV20-1
abundance: many
j_gene: TRBJ2-3
CDR3aa: CSARARGTGVSAWDTQYF
CDR3nt: TGCAGTGCTAGAGCAAGGGGGACAGGAGTCTCGGCTTGGGATACGCAGTATTTT

d_gene: .
v_gene: TRBV28
abundance: many
j_gene: TRBJ2-7
CDR3aa: CASSGGWGLEQYF
CDR3nt: TGTGCCAGCAGTGGCGGGTGGGGTCTCGAGCAGTACTTC

d_gene: .
v_gene: TRBV5-1
abundance: .
j_gene: TRBJ2-5
CDR3aa: CASSLMGTLQETQYF
CDR3nt: TGCGCCAGCAGCTTGATGGGGACCCTCCAAGAGACCCAGTACTTC

d_gene: TRBD1
v_gene: TRBV29-1
abundance: .
j_gene: TRBJ1-1
CDR3aa: CSAASGTGISNTEAFF
CDR3nt: TGCAGCGCTGCTTCCGGGACAGGGATTTCGAACACTGAAGCTTTCTTT

d_gene: .
v_gene: TRBV7-2
abundance: .
j_gene: TRBJ2-3
CDR3aa: CASSSSAPDTQYF
CDR3nt: TGTGCCAGCAGCTCCTCAGCCCCAGATACGCAGTATTTT

d_gene: TRBD2
v_gene: TRBV7-6
abundance: few
j_gene: TRBJ2-3
CDR3aa: CASSLGPPPSGGQLDTQYF
CDR3nt: TGTGCCAGCAGCTTAGGGCCCCCCCCTAGCGGGGGGCAGCTAGATACGCAGTATTTT

d_gene: .
v_gene: TRBV7-7
abundance: few
j_gene: TRBJ2-5
CDR3aa: CASSLEWGRAQYF
CDR3nt: TGTGCTAGCAGCTTAGAGTGGGGAAGAGCCCAGTACTTC

d_gene: .
v_gene: TRBV12-3/TRBV12-4
abundance: .
j_gene: TRBJ1-5
CDR3aa: CASSLSGTQYSNQPQHF
CDR3nt: TGTGCCAGCAGTCTTTCCGGGACACAATATAGCAATCAGCCCCAGCATTTT

d_gene: TRBD2
v_gene: TRBV9
abundance: many
j_gene: TRBJ2-1
CDR3aa: CASSVSGTSNEQFF
CDR3nt: TGTGCCAGCAGCGTATCCGGGACTAGCAATGAGCAGTTCTTC

d_gene: TRBD1
v_gene: TRBV5-1
abundance: many
j_gene: TRBJ1-5
CDR3aa: CASSSTGLGNQPQHF
CDR3nt: TGCGCCAGCAGCTCGACAGGGCTTGGCAATCAGCCCCAGCATTTT

d_gene: .
v_gene: TRBV20-1
abundance: many
j_gene: TRBJ2-3
CDR3aa: CSARDRRQGADTQYF
CDR3nt: TGCAGTGCTAGAGACAGGAGGCAGGGCGCAGATACGCAGTATTTT

d_gene: .
v_gene: TRBV2
abundance: .
j_gene: TRBJ2-5
CDR3aa: CASRVETQYF
CDR3nt: TGTGCCAGCAGGGTGGAGACCCAGTACTTC